This T cell receptor (beta chain) emerged from a study of T-cell memory formation after mild COVID-19. This clonotype appeared a few times. Its cognate antigen is unknown. CDR1 is SNHLY and CDR2 is FYNNEI in the germline V gene. Trimming at V came to 5 bases and at J to 5 bases, leaving 8 bases not matched to a gene. The CDR3 runs 14 residues. Each CDR3 protein gets one entry after TCRdb re-called the 5' RACE reads with MiXCR. The repertoire consists of hundreds of thousands of distinct CDR3 sequences, with 20% to 25% occurring once and the leading ten covering approximately 13%. Study-level results: Clones that contracted clustered mainly in CM and EM if CD4+ and in EMRA if CD8+. Researchers found some responding clones in pre-infection memory, a sign that cross-reactive memory joined. Contracting clones from day 15 to 85 showed balanced CD4/CD8; later expanders favored CD4+.

Sequenced material: PBMCs or a T cell subset sorted from them (not recorded which). The V call is TRBV2, the J call TRBJ1-2; TRBD1 aligns across 7 bases. The sequence was collected from an adult woman who had mild COVID-19 (a few samples of this study predate the infection). Cell type and time point are not known. CDR3 sequence: CASSLYGTAYGYTF. The CDR3, as DNA: TGTGCCAGCAGTCTATACGGGACAGCATATGGCTACACCTTC.